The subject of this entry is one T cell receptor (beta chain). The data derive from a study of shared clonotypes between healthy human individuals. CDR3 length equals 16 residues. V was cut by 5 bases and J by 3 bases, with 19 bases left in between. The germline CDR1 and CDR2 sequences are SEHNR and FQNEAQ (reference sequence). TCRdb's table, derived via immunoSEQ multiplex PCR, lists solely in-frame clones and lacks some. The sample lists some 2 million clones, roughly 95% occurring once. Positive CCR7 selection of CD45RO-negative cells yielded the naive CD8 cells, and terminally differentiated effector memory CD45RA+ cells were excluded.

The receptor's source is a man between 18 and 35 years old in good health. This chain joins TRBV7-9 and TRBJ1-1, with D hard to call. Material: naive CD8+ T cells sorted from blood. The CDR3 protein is CASSSSLRDGDTEAFF. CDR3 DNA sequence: TGTGCCAGCAGCAGTTCCTTGAGGGATGGAGACACTGAAGCTTTCTTT.